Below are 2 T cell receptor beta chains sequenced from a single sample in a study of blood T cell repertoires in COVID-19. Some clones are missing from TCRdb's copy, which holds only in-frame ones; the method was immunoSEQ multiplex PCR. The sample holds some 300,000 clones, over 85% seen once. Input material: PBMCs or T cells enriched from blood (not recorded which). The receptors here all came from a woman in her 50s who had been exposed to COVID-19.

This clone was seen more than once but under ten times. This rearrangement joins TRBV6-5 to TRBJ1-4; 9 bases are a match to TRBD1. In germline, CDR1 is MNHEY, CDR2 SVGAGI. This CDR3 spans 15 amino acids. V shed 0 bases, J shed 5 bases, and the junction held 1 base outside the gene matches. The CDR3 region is CASSYSGTGNEKLFF. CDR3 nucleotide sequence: TGTGCCAGCAGTTACTCCGGGACAGGGAATGAAAAACTGTTTTTT.

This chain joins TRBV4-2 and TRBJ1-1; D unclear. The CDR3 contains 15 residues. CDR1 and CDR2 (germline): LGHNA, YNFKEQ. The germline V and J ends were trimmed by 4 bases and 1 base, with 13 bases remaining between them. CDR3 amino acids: CASSRQGTENTEAFF. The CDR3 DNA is TGTGCCAGCAGCCGCCAAGGCACAGAGAACACTGAAGCTTTCTTT.